Listed below are T cell receptor beta chains from one sample, sequenced in a study of cytomegalovirus exposure and HLA in healthy donors. The method was immunoSEQ multiplex PCR; TCRdb's version includes in-frame clones alone and lacks a portion of them. In the table there are roughly 250,000 clones, about 86% of which are singletons. The source material was PBMCs. Receptors were obtained from a woman in her 30s in good health and CMV-seropositive. CDR3s include the opening cysteine and the closing phenylalanine or tryptophan. D genes are given only for firm matches. The size of a clone is reported for some rows only, either as once, few or many, or as a class for expanded clones.

v_call: TRBV27
j_call: TRBJ2-4
d_call: TRBD2
clone_size: .
cdr3_nt: TGTGCCAGCAGTTTATTCGGGACTAGATTCGACAAAAACATTCAGTACTTC
cdr3_aa: CASSLFGTRFDKNIQYF

v_call: TRBV5-4
j_call: TRBJ2-7
d_call: .
clone_size: .
cdr3_nt: TGTGCCAGCAGCTTGGACGGACCGGGAGAGCAGTACTTC
cdr3_aa: CASSLDGPGEQYF

v_call: TRBV7-2
j_call: TRBJ1-1
d_call: .
clone_size: .
cdr3_nt: TGTGCCAGCAGCTTATCCACCCAAACAGCCACTGAAGCTTTCTTT
cdr3_aa: CASSLSTQTATEAFF

v_call: TRBV19
j_call: TRBJ1-1
d_call: .
clone_size: .
cdr3_nt: TGTGCCAGTAGTATTAGCAGGGAGAACACTGAAGCTTTCTTT
cdr3_aa: CASSISRENTEAFF

v_call: TRBV15
j_call: TRBJ2-3
d_call: TRBD2
clone_size: .
cdr3_nt: TGTGCCACCAGCAGAGGGCGTCTAGCGGGAGGGCACCCTAGCACAGATACGCAGTATTTT
cdr3_aa: CATSRGRLAGGHPSTDTQYF

v_call: TRBV19
j_call: TRBJ2-2
d_call: .
clone_size: .
cdr3_nt: TGTGCCAGTAGTATTCTACTAGCCACCACCGGGGAGCTGTTTTTT
cdr3_aa: CASSILLATTGELFF

v_call: TRBV30
j_call: TRBJ1-5
d_call: .
clone_size: .
cdr3_nt: TGTGCCTGGAGTGATATAACAGGGCGGTGGCCCCAGCATTTT
cdr3_aa: CAWSDITGRWPQHF

v_call: TRBV5-6
j_call: TRBJ2-5
d_call: TRBD1
clone_size: .
cdr3_nt: TGTGCCAGCAGCTTCAAGGACAGGACAGAGACCCAGTACTTC
cdr3_aa: CASSFKDRTETQYF

v_call: TRBV27
j_call: TRBJ2-7
d_call: .
clone_size: few
cdr3_nt: TGTGCCAGCAGTTTATCGATCGGCAGGGGTGACTCCTACGAGCAGTACTTC
cdr3_aa: CASSLSIGRGDSYEQYF

v_call: TRBV5-1
j_call: TRBJ2-3
d_call: .
clone_size: .
cdr3_nt: TGCGCCAGCAGCCCCTTTACGGGAGATACGCAGTATTTT
cdr3_aa: CASSPFTGDTQYF

v_call: TRBV30
j_call: TRBJ2-3
d_call: .
clone_size: .
cdr3_nt: TGTGCCTGGAGCGCTGGCCCAGATACGCAGTATTTT
cdr3_aa: CAWSAGPDTQYF

v_call: TRBV28
j_call: TRBJ2-5
d_call: .
clone_size: .
cdr3_nt: TGTGCCAGCAGTCCCCCCCCGCGGGGAGGAGAGACCCAGTACTTC
cdr3_aa: CASSPPPRGGETQYF

v_call: TRBV5-1
j_call: TRBJ2-3
d_call: .
clone_size: .
cdr3_nt: TGCGCCAGCAGCTTGAGTTGGCCTAGCGTCACAGATACGCAGTATTTT
cdr3_aa: CASSLSWPSVTDTQYF

v_call: TRBV7-3
j_call: TRBJ2-2
d_call: TRBD2
clone_size: .
cdr3_nt: TGTGCCAGCAGGTTACTAGCGGGAGTCCCCGGGGAGCTGTTTTTT
cdr3_aa: CASRLLAGVPGELFF

v_call: TRBV19
j_call: TRBJ2-2
d_call: TRBD1
clone_size: .
cdr3_nt: TGTGCCAGTAGTATAGGTGCCCGGGACAGATCCACCGGGGAGCTGTTTTTT
cdr3_aa: CASSIGARDRSTGELFF

v_call: TRBV7-9
j_call: TRBJ1-4
d_call: TRBD1
clone_size: .
cdr3_nt: TGTGCCAGCAGCTTAGCAACAGGGGGAACTAATGAAAAACTGTTTTTT
cdr3_aa: CASSLATGGTNEKLFF

v_call: TRBV11-1
j_call: TRBJ2-7
d_call: .
clone_size: .
cdr3_nt: TGTGCCAGCAGCAAAACCAGAGGCTACGAGCAGTACTTC
cdr3_aa: CASSKTRGYEQYF

v_call: TRBV29-1
j_call: TRBJ1-1
d_call: .
clone_size: .
cdr3_nt: TGCAGCGCGGCTATGGGGCCGAACACTGAAGCTTTCTTT
cdr3_aa: CSAAMGPNTEAFF

v_call: TRBV6-5
j_call: TRBJ1-1
d_call: .
clone_size: .
cdr3_nt: TGTGCCAGCAGTAAGGACGGGATGAACACTGAAGCTTTCTTT
cdr3_aa: CASSKDGMNTEAFF

v_call: TRBV5-1
j_call: TRBJ2-5
d_call: TRBD1
clone_size: .
cdr3_nt: TGCGCCAGCAGCGGATCTCCGACAGGGGGAAGGGGAGAGACCCAGTACTTC
cdr3_aa: CASSGSPTGGRGETQYF

v_call: TRBV5-1
j_call: TRBJ1-1
d_call: .
clone_size: .
cdr3_nt: TGCGCCAGCAGCTTGGAGGGCCAGGAGGGAGCTTTCTTT
cdr3_aa: CASSLEGQEGAFF

v_call: TRBV15
j_call: TRBJ2-1
d_call: TRBD1
clone_size: .
cdr3_nt: TGTGCCACCAGCAGTGCTACGGGGACAGGGGGCTCCTACAATGAGCAGTTCTTC
cdr3_aa: CATSSATGTGGSYNEQFF

v_call: TRBV10-3
j_call: TRBJ1-3
d_call: .
clone_size: .
cdr3_nt: TGTGCCATCAGTGAGCCCGGGGACATTAGCTCTGGAAACACCATATATTTT
cdr3_aa: CAISEPGDISSGNTIYF

v_call: TRBV2
j_call: TRBJ1-5
d_call: TRBD1
clone_size: .
cdr3_nt: TGTGCCAGCACGGGACAGACTAGCAATCAGCCCCAGCATTTT
cdr3_aa: CASTGQTSNQPQHF

v_call: TRBV4-2
j_call: TRBJ2-5
d_call: .
clone_size: .
cdr3_nt: TGTGCCAGCAGCCAAGAATCTGGCGGAGGCAGGCAAGAGACCCAGTACTTC
cdr3_aa: CASSQESGGGRQETQYF

v_call: TRBV2
j_call: TRBJ1-5
d_call: TRBD1
clone_size: once
cdr3_nt: TGTGCCAGCAGTCGGGACAGGGGGGAGTTCAAGCCCCAGCATTTT
cdr3_aa: CASSRDRGEFKPQHF

v_call: TRBV5-1
j_call: TRBJ2-7
d_call: .
clone_size: .
cdr3_nt: TGCGCCAGCAGCTTGGCGGGGGTTATCGAGCAGTACTTC
cdr3_aa: CASSLAGVIEQYF

v_call: TRBV30
j_call: TRBJ1-1
d_call: .
clone_size: few
cdr3_nt: TGTGCCTGGAGCGAGGTTACTGAAGCTTTCTTT
cdr3_aa: CAWSEVTEAFF

v_call: TRBV18
j_call: TRBJ1-1
d_call: .
clone_size: .
cdr3_nt: TGTGCCAGCTCACTTTCCGGGGGGGCGACTATGAACACTGAAGCTTTCTTT
cdr3_aa: CASSLSGGATMNTEAFF

v_call: TRBV27
j_call: TRBJ2-3
d_call: TRBD2
clone_size: once
cdr3_nt: TGTGCCAGCAGTTTATCTAGGACTAGCGGCGCAGATACGCAGTATTTT
cdr3_aa: CASSLSRTSGADTQYF